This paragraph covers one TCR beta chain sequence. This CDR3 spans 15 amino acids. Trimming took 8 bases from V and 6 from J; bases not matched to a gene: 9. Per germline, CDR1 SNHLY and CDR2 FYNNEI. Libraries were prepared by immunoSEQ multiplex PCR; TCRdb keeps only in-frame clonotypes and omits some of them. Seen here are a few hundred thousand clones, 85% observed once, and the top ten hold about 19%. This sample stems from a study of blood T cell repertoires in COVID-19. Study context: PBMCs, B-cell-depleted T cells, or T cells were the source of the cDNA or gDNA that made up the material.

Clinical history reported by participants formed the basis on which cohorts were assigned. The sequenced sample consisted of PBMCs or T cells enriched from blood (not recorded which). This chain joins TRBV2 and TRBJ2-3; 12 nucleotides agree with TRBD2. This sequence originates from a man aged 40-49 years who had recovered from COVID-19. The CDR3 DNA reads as TGTGCCAGCGTAGAACTAGCGGGAGGTTACGATACGCAGTATTTT. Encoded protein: CASVELAGGYDTQYF.